The present TCR beta chain was sequenced within a study of T cell repertoires in cytomegalovirus infection. Across the whole study: Both recently identified HLA-C-restricted and well-studied HLA-B-restricted CMV epitopes were used in the study. Indications came from public TCR beta signatures; they pointed to CMV infection and to a matching HLA type.

CDR1 and CDR2 from the germline V gene are MNHNS and SASEGT. V gave up 6 bases and J gave up 0 bases, with 14 bases separating them. This CDR3 contains 16 residues. Of note for this clonotype: Its target is not known.

General observations from the study: Cumulative public TCR beta family frequency identified carriers of CMV plus the relevant HLA.

TCRdb analysed the reads with MiXCR anew, one entry per CDR3 protein. The sample lists a few hundred thousand distinct CDR3 sequences, 40% occurring once. The sequences come from cultured PBMCs, collected from culture after CMV antigen stimulation. This TCR was sampled from a human donor in good health (CMV status not recorded). Some clones in this sample may be carry-over from other donors' samples. The chain recombines TRBV6-1 with TRBJ1-4; D is undetermined. This chain's CDR3 is CASRKWALATNEKLFF. The CDR3, as DNA: TGTGCCAGCAGAAAATGGGCACTTGCAACTAATGAAAAACTGTTTTTT.